The 31 T cell receptor beta chains listed next were all sequenced from one sample in a study of blood T cell repertoires in COVID-19. Clones were sequenced by immunoSEQ multiplex PCR, and TCRdb holds only the in-frame ones, with some missing. The sample has tens of thousands of clones, roughly 90% seen once; the top ten hold less than 3.5%. Input material: peripheral blood. These receptors all stem from a man aged 50 to 60 with COVID-19, enrolled during active disease.

This CDR3 reads CASSSGTSNEKLFF. CDR3 DNA: TGTGCCAGCAGCAGCGGGACCTCCAATGAAAAACTGTTTTTT. V usage is TRBV6-5 and J usage is TRBJ1-4; possible D gene TRBD1, 5 bases. The CDR3 loop spans 14 amino acids. The germline CDR1 and CDR2 sequences are MNHEY and SVGAGI. Trimming shortened V by 6 bases and J by 5 bases, and 13 bases separated the two germline ends.

The V and J genes are TRBV5-1 and TRBJ2-3; weak D call: TRBD2 (5 bases). V dropped 0 bases and J dropped 2 bases, with 10 bases sitting between them. The CDR3 consists of 15 residues. Germline V gives CDR1 SGHRS, CDR2 YFSETQ. The CDR3 loop reads CASSLGGRHTDTQYF. The CDR3 region has the DNA TGCGCCAGCAGCTTGGGAGGGCGGCACACAGATACGCAGTATTTT.

The chain employs TRBV11-2 and TRBJ2-3, with 7 bases aligning to TRBD1. J gave up 6 bases and V 3 bases, and 0 bases lay outside the gene matches. The germline V gene has CDR1 SGHAT and CDR2 FQNNGV. CDR3 length: 12 amino acids. The CDR3 reads CASSFRGDTQYF. CDR3 nucleotide sequence: TGTGCCAGCAGCTTCAGGGGGGATACGCAGTATTTT.

The CDR3, as DNA: TGCGCCAGCAGCCAGGAGGGACTAGCGGGGCCCGAGACCCAGTACTTC. This gives the protein CASSQEGLAGPETQYF. This chain uses TRBV5-1 with TRBJ2-5; 13 nucleotides agree with TRBD2. The germline V gene encodes CDR1 SGHRS and CDR2 YFSETQ. The CDR3 has 16 residues. V was pared by 4 bases and J by 5 bases, with 8 bases of the junction left unmatched. The full variable domain, in which reference TRBV5-1 and TRBJ2-5 provide the parts outside the CDR3, is KAGVTQTPRYLIKTRGQQVTLSCSPISGHRSVSWYQQTPGQGLQFLFEYFSETQRNKGNFPGRFSGRQFSNSRSEMNVSTLELGDSALYLCASSQEGLAGPETQYFGPGTRLLVL.

This chain joins TRBV11-2 and TRBJ2-3; 7 nucleotides match TRBD2. The CDR3 totals 16 residues. Trimming took 1 base from V and 2 from J; bases not matched to a gene: 6. Germline V gives CDR1 SGHAT, CDR2 FQNNGV. CDR3 nucleotides: TGTGCCAGCAGCTTAGCTGGGGGGGGATACACAGATACGCAGTATTTT. Protein sequence: CASSLAGGGYTDTQYF.

The chain is built from TRBV29-1 and TRBJ1-5; 9 nucleotides align to TRBD1. The germline gives CDR1 SQVTM, CDR2 ANQGSEA. The V and J ends lost 4 bases and 0 bases, in that order; junction bases with no gene match: 10. This CDR3 contains 17 residues. CDR3 loop: CSVVTGTGLYSNQPQHF. CDR3 nucleotide sequence: TGCAGCGTTGTAACAGGGACAGGGTTATATAGCAATCAGCCCCAGCATTTT.

This clone was seen a single time. This chain's CDR3 is CASSLNTGTAYEQYF. In DNA, the CDR3 is TGTGCCAGCAGCTTAAATACGGGGACAGCCTACGAGCAGTACTTC. The J gene is TRBJ2-7, the V gene TRBV11-2; 7 positions agree with TRBD1. With V trimmed by 2 bases and J by 2 bases, 6 bases remained unmatched. Per germline, CDR1 SGHAT and CDR2 FQNNGV. The CDR3 length is 15 residues.

This chain joins TRBV5-1 and TRBJ1-6; D is ambiguous. CDR1 and CDR2 (germline): SGHRS, YFSETQ. The V end was cut by 4 bases, the J end by 12 bases, with 23 bases between. The CDR3 runs to 16 residues. The CDR3 loop is CASSKDEGLTGRPLHF. The CDR3 region has the DNA TGCGCCAGCAGCAAGGACGAGGGTCTTACGGGCCGACCCCTCCACTTT.

This clone has only one observation. This rearrangement joins TRBV9 to TRBJ1-2; no clear D. Per the germline V gene, CDR1 is SGDLS and CDR2 is YYNGEE. The CDR3 has 13 residues. V lost 0 bases and J lost 7, with 10 bases in between. CDR3 sequence: CASSVAGEGGYTF. The DNA for the CDR3 is TGTGCCAGCAGCGTAGCCGGGGAAGGTGGCTACACCTTC.

The chain combines TRBV9 with TRBJ1-5; D not resolved. The V gene lost 0 bases and the J gene lost 2 bases, with 3 bases spanning the gap. This CDR3 has 13 amino acids. Germline CDR1 reads SGDLS; CDR2 reads YYNGEE. DNA for the CDR3: TGTGCCAGCAGCGTAGTAGGCAATCAGCCCCAGCATTTT. This translates into CASSVVGNQPQHF.

This clone was observed once. This sequence joins TRBV6-5 and TRBJ1-3; D may be TRBD1 (5 bases). Trimming took off 4 bases at V and 2 bases at J, with 9 bases between the two ends. Germline V lookup: CDR1 MNHEY, CDR2 SVGAGI. CDR3 length: 14 residues. The CDR3 sequence: CASSSRVAGNTIYF. The DNA of the CDR3 is TGTGCCAGCAGTTCCAGGGTGGCTGGAAACACCATATATTTT.

The chain is built from TRBV6-6 and TRBJ1-2; D possibly corresponds to TRBD1 (5 bases). The length of the CDR3 is 13 residues. Germline V gives CDR1 MNHNY, CDR2 SVGAGI (reference sequence). The V end lost 11 bases, the J end lost 4 bases, and 17 bases lay between the germline ends. For the CDR3, the DNA is TGTGCCGGAAAGAACGGGGGAAGCTATGGCTACACCTTC. It specifies CAGKNGGSYGYTF.

The gene calls are TRBV7-2 and TRBJ1-4; possible D gene TRBD1, 5 bases. V gave up 3 bases and J gave up 7 bases, with 12 bases separating them. This CDR3 spans 14 amino acids. CDR1 is SGHTA, CDR2 FQGNSA, per germline. The CDR3 region is CASSFSGGTEKLFF. The CDR3, as DNA: TGTGCCAGCAGCTTCTCCGGGGGGACTGAAAAACTGTTTTTT.

This sequence joins TRBV30 and TRBJ1-2; D gene uncertain. Looked up from germline, CDR1 is GTSNPN and CDR2 is SVGIG (reference sequence). The length of the CDR3 is 15 residues. V dropped 1 base and J dropped 4 bases, with 16 bases sitting between them. The CDR3 bases are TGTGCCTGGAGTGAAGCAATAGAACCGGTCTATGGCTACACCTTC. This codes for CAWSEAIEPVYGYTF.

V usage is TRBV4-3 and J usage is TRBJ2-1; TRBD1 is a possible D gene (6 bases). V was cut by 2 bases and J by 1 base, with 9 bases left in between. CDR3 size: 15 residues. Germline lookup yields CDR1 LGHNA and CDR2 YSLEER. CDR3 region: CASSQQGGSYNEQFF. The CDR3 DNA is TGCGCCAGCAGCCAACAAGGGGGATCCTACAATGAGCAGTTCTTC.

The V call is TRBV18, the J call TRBJ2-7; the D is unclear. Looked up from germline, CDR1 is KGHSH and CDR2 is LQKENI. This CDR3 is built from 14 residues. The V and J ends lost 3 bases and 2 bases respectively, with 11 bases between them. The CDR3, as DNA: TGTGCCAGCTCACCCCAGACTGGAGCCTACGAGCAGTACTTC. Translation: CASSPQTGAYEQYF.

The chain couples TRBV2 to TRBJ2-7; D remains ambiguous. The CDR3 contains 12 residues. Germline loops: CDR1 SNHLY, CDR2 FYNNEI. Trimming cost V 5 bases and J 2 bases, with 7 bases left between them. In DNA, the CDR3 is TGTGCCAGCAGTTTGACTGCCTACGAGCAGTACTTC. This codes for CASSLTAYEQYF.

J is TRBJ2-1 and V is TRBV7-9; D is unresolved. The CDR3 is made up of 17 amino acids. CDR1 and CDR2 (germline): SEHNR, FQNEAQ (reference sequence). With 1 base removed from V and 0 bases from J, the gap between germline ends came to 13 bases. The CDR3 region has the DNA TGTGCCAGCAGCTTAGTTGTAGTTCTAAGCTCCTACAATGAGCAGTTCTTC. It specifies CASSLVVVLSSYNEQFF.

V usage is TRBV6-2 or TRBV6-3 and J usage is TRBJ2-1; TRBD1 aligns across 7 bases. The CDR3 length is 14 residues. Per germline, CDR1 MNHEY and CDR2 SVGEGT. V gave up 5 bases and J gave up 8 bases; unmatched junction bases: 9. The CDR3 region has the DNA TGTGCCAGCAGTCTCCCGACAGGGCGGTATGAGCAGTTCTTC. This translates into CASSLPTGRYEQFF.

This clone was detected once. This chain connects TRBV7-8 to TRBJ2-4; D gene uncertain. From germline, CDR1 is SGHVS and CDR2 FQNEAQ. The CDR3 is 12 amino acids. Between the trimmed V and J ends, which lost 4 bases and 1 base, there was a span of 2 bases. The CDR3 is CASSSAKNIQYF. The DNA of the CDR3 is TGTGCCAGCAGCTCTGCCAAAAACATTCAGTACTTC.

The V and J genes are TRBV14 and TRBJ2-7; 11 nucleotides line up with TRBD1. Germline CDR1 is SGHDN and CDR2 is FVKESK. This CDR3 has 16 residues. The V gene end was trimmed by 4 bases and the J gene end by 4 bases; junction bases not matched to a gene: 9. The CDR3 loop reads CASSRKPGQGVYEQYF. As DNA, the CDR3 is TGTGCCAGCAGCCGAAAGCCGGGACAGGGGGTTTACGAGCAGTACTTC.

This clone came up once. The V call is TRBV11-2, the J call TRBJ2-2; D unclear. V gave up 3 bases and J gave up 0 bases, with 17 bases separating them. CDR3 length: 18 amino acids. CDR1 SGHAT and CDR2 FQNNGV come from the germline V gene. For the CDR3, the DNA is TGTGCCAGCAGCTTCTACCGGTCCCTGAACCCGAACACCGGGGAGCTGTTTTTT. This sequence encodes CASSFYRSLNPNTGELFF.

The chain carries TRBV6-5 and TRBJ2-7; D is unresolved. The germline gives CDR1 MNHEY, CDR2 SVGAGI. V was trimmed by 4 bases and J by 7 bases, leaving 8 bases between them. The CDR3 length is 11 residues. The CDR3 protein is CASSFEVEQYF. The DNA for the CDR3 is TGTGCCAGCAGTTTCGAGGTTGAGCAGTACTTC.

The chain uses TRBV28 and TRBJ2-7, with TRBD1 as a possible D gene (6 bases). The V and J ends lost 3 bases and 2 bases respectively, with 11 bases between them. CDR1 MDHEN and CDR2 SYDVKM come from the germline V gene. This CDR3 region has 14 residues. DNA of the CDR3: TGTGCCAGCAGTTTCCCGGACAGACCCTACGAGCAGTACTTC. Its protein is CASSFPDRPYEQYF.

This chain links TRBV27 with TRBJ1-2; TRBD1 aligns across 8 bases. This CDR3 has 12 residues. The J segment lost 6 bases and the V segment lost 5 bases, leaving 2 bases of the junction unmatched. The germline V gene encodes CDR1 MNHEY and CDR2 SMNVEV (reference sequence). The CDR3 DNA reads as TGTGCCAGCAGTGGACAGGGCCATGGCTACACCTTC. Its translation is CASSGQGHGYTF.

V gene TRBV6-5 combines with J gene TRBJ2-2; no clear D gene. The CDR3 has 16 residues. From germline, CDR1 is MNHEY and CDR2 SVGAGI. Trimming took 2 bases from V and 5 from J, leaving 15 bases between them. The CDR3 DNA follows: TGTGCCAGCAGTTACGATGTGTTGGCAGTTACCGGGGAGCTGTTTTTT. Its protein product is CASSYDVLAVTGELFF.

This clone was observed a handful of times. This sequence joins TRBV20-1 and TRBJ1-2; TRBD1 is a possible D gene (5 bases). Germline V gene sequence: CDR1 DFQATT, CDR2 SNEGSKA (reference sequence). V lost 3 bases and J 5 bases, leaving 7 bases between the germline ends. The CDR3 is 11 residues long. CDR3 amino acids: CSASQGYGYTF. The CDR3 coding sequence is TGCAGTGCTAGTCAGGGTTATGGCTACACCTTC.

V and J are TRBV4-2 and TRBJ2-5, with TRBD2 matching 11 bases. The CDR3 contains 17 residues. V shed 0 bases and J 3 bases; nucleotides not matched to a gene: 6. CDR1 LGHNA and CDR2 YNFKEQ come from the germline V gene. DNA of the CDR3: TGTGCCAGCAGCCAAGATCCCGGGACTAGCGGAAAAGAGACCCAGTACTTC. This encodes CASSQDPGTSGKETQYF.

The genes are TRBV29-1 and TRBJ1-1; 7 bases match TRBD1. The CDR3 length is 13 residues. The V gene end was trimmed by 7 bases and the J gene end by 1 base; junction bases not matched to a gene: 6. In germline, CDR1 is SQVTM, CDR2 ANQGSEA. The CDR3: CSGTGQANTEAFF. The DNA of the CDR3 is TGCAGCGGGACCGGACAGGCGAACACTGAAGCTTTCTTT.

The chain is built from TRBV2 and TRBJ1-4; D possibly corresponds to TRBD1 (6 bases). Trimming pared 2 bases from V and 8 bases from J, leaving 9 bases between. Germline lookup yields CDR1 SNHLY and CDR2 FYNNEI. This CDR3 contains 13 residues. CDR3 residues: CASSERQEEKLFF. CDR3 in DNA: TGTGCCAGCAGTGAAAGACAGGAAGAAAAACTGTTTTTT.

The chain combines TRBV7-2 with TRBJ1-2; 7 bases agree with TRBD1. Germline V gives CDR1 SGHTA, CDR2 FQGNSA. The V segment lost 2 bases and the J segment 8 bases; nucleotides outside the gene matches: 5. The length of the CDR3 is 13 residues. The CDR3 DNA reads TGTGCCAGCAGCTTAAGTCAGGGGGAAGGCTACACCTTC. Translating it yields CASSLSQGEGYTF.